Below, one T cell receptor beta chain is given with its context. TCRdb's copy holds only in-frame clones and misses some; the assay was immunoSEQ multiplex PCR. The sample has roughly 33,000 clones, 80% to 90% seen once. These data belong to a study of blood T cell repertoires in COVID-19. In the study overall: Donors in the United States, Italy and Spain gave samples during acute or convalescent COVID-19.

From germline, CDR1 is LNHDA and CDR2 SQIVND (reference sequence). The CDR3 runs to 11 residues. Sequencing was carried out using peripheral blood. The origin of this receptor is a human donor in a cohort sampled during active COVID-19. The chain recombines TRBV19 with TRBJ1-1; no clear D. This CDR3 reads CATRMNTEAFF. The CDR3 DNA follows: TGTGCTACAAGAATGAACACTGAAGCTTTCTTT.